The 27 T cell receptor beta chains reported below all come from one sample, sequenced in a study of CD8+ T cells in alopecia areata. cDNA reverse transcribed from extracted RNA served as the sequencing template. Generated by immunoSEQ multiplex PCR, the TCRdb table keeps only in-frame clones and is missing some. The sample includes some 110,000 clones, none of them occurring once. Sample: lesional skin. The receptors come from a C3H/HeJ mouse with alopecia areata. For this mouse line, the MHC haplotype is H2-k.

As regards this clone: These gene names are mouse names. The CDR3 bases that were read are TGTGCTAGCAGTAGAGATAATACTGGGCAAGAC. It yields the protein CASSRDNTGQD. The full CDR3 sequence reads CASSRDNTGQDTQYF. The chain couples TRBV17 to TRBJ2-5; D possibly corresponds to TRBD2 (6 bases). From the germline J gene comes the end of the CDR3, since the read stops 4 residues before it. This CDR3 spans 15 amino acids. The V gene lost 0 bases and the J gene lost 3 bases, with 10 bases spanning the gap. Germline CDR1 and CDR2: MNHDT and YYDKIL.

Details on this clone: Here the gene names and germline are mouse. The CDR3 extends 4 residues past the end of the read, so its final part is completed from the germline J gene. This rearrangement joins TRBV19 to TRBJ2-2, with no clear D. The CDR3 loop spans 12 amino acids. Germline CDR1 FNHDT, CDR2 SITEND (reference sequence). Deletions cut 4 bases from V and 4 bases from J, with 5 bases between. Here the CDR3 reads CASSYSTGQLYF. CDR3 DNA, as far as it was read: TGTGCCAGCAGTTACAGCACCGGG. The full variable domain, completed using reference TRBV19 and TRBJ2-2, is GGIITQTPKFLIGQEGQKLTLKCQQNFNHDTMYWYRQDSGKGLRLIYYSITENDLQKGDLSEGYDASREKKSSFSLTVTSAQKNEMAVFLCASSYSTGQLYFGEGSKLTVL.

In the case of this clone: Gene names follow the mouse nomenclature. The CDR3 end is not reached by the read, which stops 4 residues before it; the germline J gene fills it in. This chain links TRBV13-3 with TRBJ1-1; 10 nucleotides agree with TRBD1. The trim removed 3 bases at V and 0 bases at J, leaving 8 bases unmatched. The CDR3 sequence is 17 residues long. Looked up from germline, CDR1 is NNHDY and CDR2 is SYVADS. The CDR3 bases that were read are TGTGCCAGCAGTGGGGGGACAGGGGCCTTTGCAAACACA. The encoded protein is CASSGGTGAFANT. The CDR3 as a whole reads CASSGGTGAFANTEVFF.

This clone occurred a few times. Here the gene names and germline are mouse. Sequencing ends 4 residues short of the CDR3 end; the germline J gene provides the rest. The chain couples TRBV19 to TRBJ2-1; 12 nucleotides align to TRBD2. Germline lookup yields CDR1 FNHDT and CDR2 SITEND (reference sequence). V lost 6 bases and J lost 3; bases outside the gene matches: 7. The CDR3 covers 16 residues. The CDR3 DNA, read in part, is TGTGCCAGCACCAGACTGGGGGGGCGCATCTATGCT. Translated: CASTRLGGRIYA. The full CDR3 protein is CASTRLGGRIYAEQFF.

This clone occurred a few times. Germline and genes: mouse. Sequencing ends 4 residues short of the CDR3 end; the germline J gene provides the rest. V and J are TRBV16 and TRBJ1-1; 8 positions match TRBD1. Germline V CDR1 and CDR2: SGHSA, FRNQAP. CDR3 length equals 12 residues. CDR3 region: CASRDREAEVFF. The CDR3 DNA, read in part, is TGTGCAAGCAGGGACAGGGAGGCA.

Comment on this clone: All gene names here are mouse names. The read comes to an end 4 residues before the CDR3 does, leaving the germline J gene to fill in the end. J is TRBJ2-1 and V is TRBV1, with D maybe TRBD2 (5 bases). Trimming took off 0 bases at V and 3 bases at J, with 9 bases between the two ends. There are 15 residues in the CDR3. Germline CDR1 is NSQYPW and CDR2 is LRSPGD (reference sequence). The CDR3: CTCSADRLGYAEQFF. Partial CDR3 DNA: TGCACCTGCAGTGCAGATCGGCTGGGCTATGCT.

This clone was recorded a few times. At residue 11, the TCRdb amino acid sequence and the translated nucleotide sequence differ, so the protein here is the DNA translation. Gene names denote mouse genes. The read finishes 3 residues shy of the CDR3 end, and the germline J gene is used to complete it. V usage is TRBV19 and J usage is TRBJ1-3, with D perhaps matching TRBD1 (6 bases). Germline V gene lookup returns CDR1 FNHDT and CDR2 SITEND (reference sequence). The CDR3 covers 14 residues. Trimming stripped 4 bases from V and 0 bases from J, with 8 bases between. Partial CDR3 DNA: TGTGCCAGCAGTGGGACATCTTCTGGAAATACG. Translated, it gives CASSGTSSGNT. The whole CDR3 protein reads CASSGTSSGNTLYF.

Remarks on this clone: Mouse germline and gene names are used. Read sequence stops 4 residues before the CDR3 end, and the germline J gene provides the missing end. The chain employs TRBV1 and TRBJ1-1; the D gene is possibly TRBD1 (6 bases). Germline assignment: CDR1 NSQYPW and CDR2 LRSPGD (reference sequence). The CDR3 extends over 16 amino acids. The sequenced part of the CDR3 DNA is TGCACCTGCAGTGCAGATCCTGCAGGGGCAGGAACA. The encoded protein is CTCSADPAGAGT. The entire CDR3 protein is CTCSADPAGAGTEVFF. Looking up the rest from reference TRBV1 and TRBJ1-1 gives the full variable domain: VTLLEQNPRWRLVPRGQAVNLRCILKNSQYPWMSWYQQDLQKQLQWLFTLRSPGDKEVKSLPGADYLATRVTDTELRLQVANMSQGRTLYCTCSADPAGAGTEVFFGKGTRLTVV.

About this clone itself: Gene names and germline match the mouse. The CDR3 end is not reached by the read, which stops 4 residues before it; the germline J gene fills it in. The rearrangement links TRBV13-3 to TRBJ1-2; the D is unclear. Germline CDR1 is NNHDY and CDR2 is SYVADS. The CDR3 consists of 13 residues. V dropped 3 bases and J dropped 1 base, with 7 bases sitting between them. CDR3 bases read: TGTGCCAGCAGTGCCCTACTAAACTCC. It translates to CASSALLNS. The complete CDR3 protein is CASSALLNSDYTF.

In the case of this clone: Gene names are the mouse ones. The DNA ends 4 residues before the CDR3 does, and the rest of the CDR3 is filled in from the germline J gene. The chain has TRBV19 and TRBJ2-3; 10 bases agree with TRBD2. The CDR3 length is 17 residues. CDR1 is FNHDT, CDR2 SITEND, per germline (reference sequence). V shed 4 bases, J shed 0 bases, and the junction held 8 bases outside the gene matches. The part of the CDR3 DNA that was read is TGTGCCAGCAGTCCGGGACTGGGGTCACTTAGTGCAGAA. It translates to CASSPGLGSLSAE. The full CDR3 protein reads CASSPGLGSLSAETLYF.

This clone was detected ten times or more. Genes and germline come from the mouse. The sequenced CDR3 bases are TGCACCTGCAGTGCAGATCCCAGACAGTCCTAT. Amino acids: CTCSADPRQSY. The full CDR3 reads CTCSADPRQSYEQYF. This chain links TRBV1 with TRBJ2-7; maybe TRBD1 (5 bases). The read halts 4 residues ahead of the CDR3 end, with the missing end drawn from the germline J gene. The CDR3 runs 15 residues. CDR1 NSQYPW and CDR2 LRSPGD come from the germline V gene (reference sequence). V lost 0 bases, J lost 1 base, and 10 bases lay in between.

This clone was detected a few times. These gene names are mouse names. The read terminates 4 residues before the CDR3 end, so the remaining end is supplied by the germline J gene. The chain carries TRBV13-3 and TRBJ2-7; D is ambiguous. V was clipped by 2 bases and J by 3 bases, with 9 bases between them. Germline V gene data show CDR1 as NNHDY and CDR2 as SYVADS. The CDR3 consists of 13 residues. CDR3 residues: CASSDTLRYEQYF. The sequenced part of the CDR3 DNA is TGTGCCAGCAGTGACACTCTTCGCTAT.

Details on this clone: Gene names and germline refer to mouse. Read coverage stops 4 residues before the CDR3 terminus; the germline J gene supplies the remainder. This sequence joins TRBV19 and TRBJ2-1; TRBD1 matches 7 bases. Germline trimming cut 0 bases from V and 1 base from J; bases unmatched to any gene: 1. Germline V lookup: CDR1 FNHDT, CDR2 SITEND (reference sequence). CDR3 length: 15 amino acids. Incomplete CDR3 DNA: TGTGCCAGCAGTATAGAACAGGGGAACTATGCT. Protein sequence: CASSIEQGNYA. The CDR3 as a whole reads CASSIEQGNYAEQFF.

In the case of this clone: Any gene name here is a mouse gene name. The read ends 4 residues before the CDR3 terminus; that terminus is restored from the germline J gene. The rearrangement links TRBV19 to TRBJ2-3; no clear D gene. The V gene's germline CDR1 is FNHDT and CDR2 SITEND (reference sequence). The CDR3 has 15 residues. V dropped 1 base and J dropped 0 bases, with 9 bases sitting between them. The CDR3 sequence: CASSISVSSAETLYF. Incomplete CDR3 DNA: TGTGCCAGCAGTATATCTGTTTCTAGTGCAGAA.

This clone turned up a few times. The protein here is the DNA translation, as the TCRdb protein differs from it at residue 11. Germline and genes here are mouse. The read ends 3 residues early relative to the CDR3; the germline J gene fills the gap. The rearrangement joins TRBV13-2 to TRBJ1-6; 7 nucleotides align to TRBD1. TRBJ1-6 is reported as an ORF; its role is uncertain. V lost 5 bases, J lost 4 bases, and 3 bases stayed unmatched. CDR1 is NNHNN, CDR2 SYGAGS, per germline (reference sequence). The CDR3 runs 14 residues. Incomplete CDR3 DNA: TGTGCCAGCGGAGGGACAGAATATAATTCGCCC. Its protein is CASGGTEYNSP. The whole CDR3 region reads CASGGTEYNSPLYF.

Regarding this clone: Genes and germline come from the mouse. The read ends 4 residues before the CDR3 terminus; that terminus is restored from the germline J gene. The chain has TRBV1 and TRBJ2-5; 10 nucleotides agree with TRBD2. CDR3 length: 16 amino acids. CDR1 NSQYPW and CDR2 LRSPGD come from the germline V gene (reference sequence). Losses at the gene ends were 1 base for V and 2 bases for J; bases not matched to a gene: 3. The CDR3 protein is CTCSAGTGGFQDTQYF. CDR3 bases read: TGCACCTGCAGTGCAGGGACTGGGGGCTTCCAAGAC.

Note on this clone: Gene and germline names: mouse. The read terminates 4 residues ahead of where the CDR3 ends, so the germline J gene completes it. The rearrangement uses TRBV13-2 and TRBJ2-5; 7 positions agree with TRBD1. Looked up from germline, CDR1 is NNHNN and CDR2 is SYGAGS (reference sequence). With 5 bases clipped from V and 0 bases from J, the junction kept 3 bases outside the gene matches. The length of the CDR3 is 14 residues. The part of the CDR3 DNA that was read is TGTGCCAGCGGGTACAGGGGTAACCAAGAC. Its translation: CASGYRGNQD. The entire CDR3 protein reads CASGYRGNQDTQYF.

This clone came up a few times. Gene labels here are mouse ones. The sequenced fragment ends 4 residues before the CDR3 boundary, so the rest is inferred from the germline J gene. The chain joins TRBV13-3 to TRBJ2-5, with D tentatively TRBD1 (6 bases). Germline CDR1 NNHDY, CDR2 SYVADS. V was shortened by 5 bases and J by 3 bases, with 13 bases between the two germline ends. This CDR3 region has 14 residues. CDR3: CASRSGTPQDTQYF. The DNA read from the CDR3 is TGTGCCAGCAGGTCCGGGACACCTCAAGAC.

This clone showed up many times. The germline and genes are mouse ones. The read stops 4 residues short of the end of the CDR3; the missing end is completed from the germline J gene. The chain links TRBV13-3 to TRBJ2-3; 8 nucleotides line up with TRBD1. Germline assignment: CDR1 NNHDY and CDR2 SYVADS. The trim removed 2 bases at V and 1 base at J, leaving 9 bases unmatched. The CDR3 runs 17 residues. The CDR3 loop is CASSETLDRVGAETLYF. The covered CDR3 bases are TGTGCCAGCAGTGAGACCTTGGACAGGGTCGGTGCAGAA.

This clone was found a few times. Mouse germline and gene names are used. The read stops 4 residues short of the end of the CDR3; the missing end is completed from the germline J gene. V is TRBV13-3 and J is TRBJ2-4; 7 positions agree with TRBD2. CDR1 is NNHDY, CDR2 SYVADS, per germline. V dropped 5 bases and J dropped 2; count of bases not matched to a gene: 5. The CDR3 extends over 14 amino acids. The sequenced part of the CDR3 DNA is TGTGCCAGCAGAGACTGGGCCTTTCAAAAC. It yields the protein CASRDWAFQN. The complete CDR3 sequence is CASRDWAFQNTLYF.

With regard to this clone: All gene names here are mouse names. Coverage ceases 4 residues before the CDR3 finishes, and the germline J gene fills in the end. This chain links TRBV19 with TRBJ2-1; 12 nucleotides align to TRBD2. Per the germline V gene, CDR1 is FNHDT and CDR2 is SITEND (reference sequence). The CDR3 is 15 amino acids. The covered CDR3 bases are TGTGCCAGCAGTCCTCCGGGACTGGGGGGTCCT. This translates into CASSPPGLGGP. The entire CDR3 reads CASSPPGLGGPEQFF.

This clone has a handful of counts. Gene names are mouse gene names. The CDR3 is cut off 4 residues early in the read; its end comes from the germline J gene. This sequence joins TRBV13-2 and TRBJ2-3; 10 bases are shared with TRBD2. This CDR3 is built from 15 residues. V lost 5 bases, J lost 0 bases, and 3 bases stayed unmatched. Germline CDR1 is NNHNN and CDR2 is SYGAGS (reference sequence). The CDR3 is CASGGDWGSAETLYF. Partial CDR3 DNA: TGTGCCAGCGGCGGGGACTGGGGAAGTGCAGAA.

This clone turned up a few times. All gene names here are mouse names. The read is 4 residues too short to cover the CDR3 end, so that end is filled in from the germline J gene. This chain joins TRBV16 and TRBJ2-7, with TRBD1 as a possible D gene (5 bases). CDR1 and CDR2 (germline): SGHSA, FRNQAP. The CDR3 totals 13 residues. This CDR3 reads CASSPETAYEQYF. The sequenced part of the CDR3 DNA is TGTGCAAGCAGCCCCGAGACAGCTTAT.

A word on this clone: Mouse germline and gene names are used. The read ends 4 residues shy of where the CDR3 ends; the end is completed using the germline J gene. This chain links TRBV16 with TRBJ2-3; 12 nucleotides align to TRBD2. Per germline, CDR1 SGHSA and CDR2 FRNQAP. The CDR3 has 16 amino acids. The J segment lost 0 bases and the V segment lost 6 bases, leaving 4 bases of the junction unmatched. The CDR3 bases that were read are TGTGCAAGCAGACGGACTGGGGGGGATAGTGCAGAA. Amino acid sequence: CASRRTGGDSAE. The whole CDR3 reads CASRRTGGDSAETLYF.

Worth noting for this clone: Gene names and germline refer to mouse. The CDR3 end is not reached by the read, which stops 4 residues before it; the germline J gene fills it in. V usage is TRBV1 and J usage is TRBJ1-1, with D tentatively TRBD1 (6 bases). This CDR3 is 15 amino acids long. Germline values: CDR1 NSQYPW, CDR2 LRSPGD (reference sequence). The germline V and J ends were trimmed by 1 base and 2 bases, with 11 bases remaining between them. CDR3 bases read: TGCACCTGCAGTGCAGGGTACAGGGACAACACA. Protein: CTCSAGYRDNT. The whole CDR3 protein is CTCSAGYRDNTEVFF.

A few counts support this clone. Here the gene names and germline are mouse. The read terminates 4 residues before the CDR3 end, so the remaining end is supplied by the germline J gene. The genes are TRBV13-3 and TRBJ2-7; TRBD2 aligns across 10 bases. This CDR3 has 16 residues. V gave up 2 bases and J gave up 3 bases; unmatched junction bases: 8. CDR1 is NNHDY and CDR2 is SYVADS in the germline V gene. The CDR3: CASSDPSLGGRYEQYF. CDR3 bases read: TGTGCCAGCAGTGACCCCTCTCTGGGGGGGCGCTAT.

This clone was seen a few times. The gene names here belong to mouse. The same CDR3 arises from other DNA sequences in this sample as well. CDR3 DNA, as far as it was read: TGCACCTGCAGTGCAGAGCGCACTGGGGGCTATGCT. Translation: CTCSAERTGGYA. The CDR3 reads in full as CTCSAERTGGYAEQFF. The chain joins TRBV1 to TRBJ2-1; TRBD2 agrees at 8 bases. The observed sequence ends 4 residues before the CDR3 terminus, with the missing tail filled in from the germline J gene. The CDR3 is 16 amino acids. V dropped 0 bases and J dropped 3; count of bases not matched to a gene: 4. Germline CDR1 is NSQYPW and CDR2 is LRSPGD (reference sequence).